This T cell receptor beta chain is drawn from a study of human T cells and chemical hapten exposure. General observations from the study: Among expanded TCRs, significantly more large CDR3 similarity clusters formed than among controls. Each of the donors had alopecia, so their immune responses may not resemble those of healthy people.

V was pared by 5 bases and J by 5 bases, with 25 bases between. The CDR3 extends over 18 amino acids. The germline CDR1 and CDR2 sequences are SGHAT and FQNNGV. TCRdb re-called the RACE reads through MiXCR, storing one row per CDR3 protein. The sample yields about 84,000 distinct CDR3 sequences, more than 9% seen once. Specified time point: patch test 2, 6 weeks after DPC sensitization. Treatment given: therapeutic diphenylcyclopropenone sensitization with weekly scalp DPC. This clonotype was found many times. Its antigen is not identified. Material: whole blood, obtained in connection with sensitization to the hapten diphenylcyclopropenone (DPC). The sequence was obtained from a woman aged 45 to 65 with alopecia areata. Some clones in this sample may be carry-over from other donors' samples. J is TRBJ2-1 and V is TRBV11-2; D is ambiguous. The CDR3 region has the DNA TGTGCCAGCAGCCCAGGATTCGTTTTACAGCGAAAGGACAATGAGCAGTTCTTC. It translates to CASSPGFVLQRKDNEQFF.